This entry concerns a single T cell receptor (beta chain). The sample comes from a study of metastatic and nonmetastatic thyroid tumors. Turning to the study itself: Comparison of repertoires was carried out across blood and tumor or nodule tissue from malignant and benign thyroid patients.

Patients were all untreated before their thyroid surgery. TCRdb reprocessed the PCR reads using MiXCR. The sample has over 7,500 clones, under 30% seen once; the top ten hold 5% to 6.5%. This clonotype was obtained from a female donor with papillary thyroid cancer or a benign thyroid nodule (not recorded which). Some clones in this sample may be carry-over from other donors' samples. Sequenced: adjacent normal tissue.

The CDR3 region has the DNA TGTGCCAGCAGTGCCCGCGTGGGGGGCGCGTTCACTGAAGCTTTCTTT. Amino acids: CASSARVGGAFTEAFF. V is TRBV6-5 and J is TRBJ1-1, with TRBD1 as a possible D gene (6 bases). The CDR3 covers 16 residues. The germline gives CDR1 MNHEY, CDR2 SVGAGI. Trimming stripped 5 bases from V and 4 bases from J, with 20 bases between.